Listed below are T cell receptor beta chains from one sample, sequenced in a study of T cell changes during pregnancy in multiple sclerosis. TCRdb's copy holds only in-frame clones and misses some; the assay was immunoSEQ multiplex PCR. The sample includes approximately 130,000 clones, over 85% seen only once; the top ten take 6.2%. The material sequenced was peripheral blood, taken before pregnancy. Every receptor here comes from a female donor with multiple sclerosis, enrolled in a pregnancy study. CDR3s include the opening cysteine and the closing phenylalanine or tryptophan. D genes are given only for firm matches. Some rows mark clone size as missing; the rest say once, few, many or name a class of expanded clone.

v_gene,abundance,j_gene,d_gene,CDR3aa,CDR3nt
TRBV5-1,once,TRBJ1-1,TRBD1,CASSQSRGRGINTEAFF,TGCGCCAGCAGCCAGAGTAGGGGGCGCGGGATCAACACTGAAGCTTTCTTT
TRBV5-1,.,TRBJ1-1,.,CASSLQLDNSEAFF,TGCGCCAGCAGCTTGCAGCTTGACAACAGTGAAGCTTTCTTT
TRBV6-1,.,TRBJ2-7,.,CASSDRDIGEQYF,TGTGCCAGCAGTGACCGGGACATCGGAGAGCAGTACTTC
TRBV2,.,TRBJ1-2,.,CASSEPGVAGYTF,TGTGCCAGCAGCGAACCAGGGGTGGCTGGCTACACCTTC
TRBV5-5,.,TRBJ2-1,TRBD2,CASSLIPGTSNEQFF,TGTGCCAGCAGCTTGATTCCCGGGACTAGCAATGAGCAGTTCTTC
TRBV2,.,TRBJ2-3,.,CASSEGLSTDTQYF,TGTGCCAGCAGTGAAGGTCTAAGCACAGATACGCAGTATTTT
TRBV5-4,.,TRBJ1-4,.,CASSPGQHPGTTNEKLFF,TGTGCCAGCAGCCCCGGACAGCACCCAGGGACAACTAATGAAAAACTGTTTTTT
TRBV2,.,TRBJ2-7,TRBD1,CASSSGTGAYEQYF,TGTGCCAGCAGCTCCGGGACAGGGGCGTACGAGCAGTACTTC
TRBV10-2,.,TRBJ1-4,TRBD1,CASSPGTGKGEKLFF,TGCGCCAGCAGCCCCGGGACAGGGAAAGGCGAAAAACTGTTTTTT
TRBV14,.,TRBJ2-1,.,CASSQQGYEQFF,TGTGCCAGCAGCCAACAGGGGTATGAGCAGTTCTTC
TRBV9,.,TRBJ2-3,TRBD1,CASSVATGGYTQYF,TGTGCCAGCAGCGTAGCTACAGGGGGATATACGCAGTATTTT
TRBV5-6,few,TRBJ2-2,TRBD2,CASSFSGKNTGELFF,TGTGCCAGCAGCTTTAGCGGGAAGAACACCGGGGAGCTGTTTTTT
TRBV6-4,.,TRBJ1-1,.,CASSPGLHTEAFF,TGTGCCAGCAGTCCGGGACTCCACACTGAAGCTTTCTTT
TRBV6-5,.,TRBJ2-1,.,CASSYGLSGEEEQFF,TGTGCCAGCAGTTACGGCCTATCGGGGGAGGAGGAGCAGTTCTTC
TRBV29-1,.,TRBJ2-1,TRBD1,CSVEVATGVPNNEQFF,TGCAGCGTTGAAGTAGCGACAGGGGTACCAAACAATGAGCAGTTCTTC
TRBV9,.,TRBJ2-7,TRBD2,CASSVGLPPGGGRNYEQYF,TGTGCCAGCAGCGTAGGACTCCCCCCTGGGGGCGGGAGGAACTACGAGCAGTACTTC
TRBV5-1,.,TRBJ1-4,TRBD1,CASSLAGGNEKLFF,TGCGCCAGCAGCTTGGCAGGGGGCAATGAAAAACTGTTTTTT
TRBV27,.,TRBJ1-2,TRBD1,CASSLGQGSGYTF,TGTGCCAGCAGTCTGGGACAGGGAAGTGGCTACACCTTC
TRBV5-1,.,TRBJ2-7,.,CASSSTYEQYF,TGCGCCAGCAGCTCCACCTACGAGCAGTACTTC